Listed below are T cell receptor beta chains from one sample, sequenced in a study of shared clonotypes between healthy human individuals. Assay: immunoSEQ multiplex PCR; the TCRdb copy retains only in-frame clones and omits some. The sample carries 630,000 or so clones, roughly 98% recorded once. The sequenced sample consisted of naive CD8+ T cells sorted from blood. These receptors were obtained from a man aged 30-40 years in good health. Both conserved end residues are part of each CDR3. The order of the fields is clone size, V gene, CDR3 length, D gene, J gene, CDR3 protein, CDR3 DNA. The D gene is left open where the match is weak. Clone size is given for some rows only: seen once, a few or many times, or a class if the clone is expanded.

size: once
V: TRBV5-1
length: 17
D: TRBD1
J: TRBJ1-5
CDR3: CASSLEGGRFNYQPQHF
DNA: TGCGCCAGCAGCTTGGAAGGGGGCCGCTTTAACTATCAGCCCCAGCATTTT

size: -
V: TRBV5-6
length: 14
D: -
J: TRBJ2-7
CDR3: CASSLGGAPDEQYF
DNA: TGTGCCAGCAGCTTGGGTGGGGCTCCGGACGAGCAGTACTTC

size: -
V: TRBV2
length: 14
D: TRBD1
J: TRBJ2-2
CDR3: CASTDRGYTGELFF
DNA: TGTGCCAGCACCGACAGGGGGTATACCGGGGAGCTGTTTTTT

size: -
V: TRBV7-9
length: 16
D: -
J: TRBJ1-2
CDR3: CASSQKGVTELYGYTF
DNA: TGTGCCAGCAGCCAAAAAGGGGTTACAGAGCTCTATGGCTACACCTTC

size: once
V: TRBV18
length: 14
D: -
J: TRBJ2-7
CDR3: CASSPPQGFYEQYF
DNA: TGTGCCAGCTCACCCCCTCAGGGGTTCTACGAGCAGTACTTC

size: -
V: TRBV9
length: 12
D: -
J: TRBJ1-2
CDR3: CASSVEGQRGTF
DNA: TGTGCCAGCAGCGTAGAAGGACAAAGGGGCACCTTC

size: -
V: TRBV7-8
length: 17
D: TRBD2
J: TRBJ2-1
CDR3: CASSYTSGTLSYNEQFF
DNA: TGTGCCAGCAGCTACACTAGCGGGACCCTCTCCTACAATGAGCAGTTCTTC

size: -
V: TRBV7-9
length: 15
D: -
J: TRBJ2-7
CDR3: CASSLGIGTGDEQYF
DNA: TGTGCCAGCAGCTTAGGAATAGGTACGGGGGACGAGCAGTACTTC

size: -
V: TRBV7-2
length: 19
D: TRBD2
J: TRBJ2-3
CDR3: CASSALAGASVYSTDTQYF
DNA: TGTGCCAGCAGCGCTCTAGCGGGTGCAAGTGTCTATAGCACAGATACGCAGTATTTT

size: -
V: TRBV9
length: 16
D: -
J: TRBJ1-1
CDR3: CASSSATDTKNTEAFF
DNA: TGTGCCAGCAGCTCAGCTACTGATACTAAGAACACTGAAGCTTTCTTT

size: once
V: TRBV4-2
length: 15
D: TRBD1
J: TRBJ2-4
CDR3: CASSQTGGVKNIQYF
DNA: TGTGCCAGCAGCCAAACAGGGGGCGTCAAAAACATTCAGTACTTC

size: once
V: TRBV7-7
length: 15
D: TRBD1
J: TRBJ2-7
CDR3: CASSSSGTGSYEQYF
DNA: TGTGCTAGCAGCTCATCCGGGACAGGGTCCTACGAGCAGTACTTC

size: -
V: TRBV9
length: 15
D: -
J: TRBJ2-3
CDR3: CASTPQGRVTDTQYF
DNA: TGTGCCAGCACCCCCCAGGGGCGGGTCACAGATACGCAGTATTTT

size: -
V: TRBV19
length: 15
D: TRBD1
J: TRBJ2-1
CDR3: CASSIGQGLDNEQFF
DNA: TGTGCCAGTAGTATAGGACAGGGTCTAGACAATGAGCAGTTCTTC

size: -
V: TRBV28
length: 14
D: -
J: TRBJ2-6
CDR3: CASSLPAGANVLTF
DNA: TGTGCCAGCAGCTTACCCGCTGGGGCCAACGTCCTGACTTTC

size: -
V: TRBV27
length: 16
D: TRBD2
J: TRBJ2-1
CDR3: CASSPIGLAAHNEQFF
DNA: TGTGCCAGCAGTCCGATTGGACTAGCGGCCCACAATGAGCAGTTCTTC

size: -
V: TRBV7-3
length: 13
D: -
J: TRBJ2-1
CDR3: CASSSAEGREQFF
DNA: TGTGCCAGCAGCTCCGCGGAGGGCCGTGAGCAGTTCTTC